These 19 T cell receptor beta chains originate from one sample sequenced in a study of identical twins. MiXCR, run by TCRdb on the 5' RACE reads, gives a single entry per CDR3 protein. The sample has fewer than 500,000 distinct CDR3 sequences, approximately 15% seen once. The sample also formed part of further work on yellow fever vaccine responses in identical twins.

Sequenced sample: CD4+ T cells sorted from blood. All receptors come from a woman under 30 in good health.

This chain joins TRBV10-1 and TRBJ2-7; 13 nucleotides align to TRBD2. V was pared by 11 bases and J by 4 bases, with 8 bases of the junction left unmatched. From germline, CDR1 is WNHNN and CDR2 SYGVQD (reference sequence). This CDR3 has 14 amino acids. The CDR3 here is CACSRLAGGYEQYF. The CDR3 coding sequence is TGCGCCTGCTCTAGACTAGCGGGAGGTTACGAGCAGTACTTC.

The V and J genes are TRBV7-6 and TRBJ1-5; D gene unclear. Trimming cost V 1 base and J 9 bases, with 10 bases left between them. Germline CDR1 and CDR2: SGHVS and FNYEAQ. This CDR3 region has 13 residues. CDR3 residues: CASSLGQLMPQHF. The CDR3 DNA is TGTGCCAGCAGCTTAGGGCAGCTTATGCCCCAGCATTTT.

The chain combines TRBV10-3 with TRBJ2-1; D uncertain. Germline lookup yields CDR1 ENHRY and CDR2 SYGVKD. This CDR3 has 12 amino acids. Between the trimmed V and J ends, which lost 4 bases and 5 bases, there was a span of 6 bases. CDR3 residues: CAISVKDNEQFF. The DNA for the CDR3 is TGTGCCATCAGTGTAAAGGACAATGAGCAGTTCTTC.

CDR3 bases: TGTGCCAGCAGCTCTCGGACAGGGATTATGTACGAGCAGTACTTC. Its protein is CASSSRTGIMYEQYF. V gene TRBV7-9 combines with J gene TRBJ2-7; 8 bases are a match to TRBD1. With 4 bases clipped from V and 4 bases from J, the junction kept 9 bases outside the gene matches. This CDR3 comprises 15 residues. The V gene's germline CDR1 is SEHNR and CDR2 FQNEAQ (reference sequence).

This clonotype turned up a few times. This chain uses TRBV12-3 or TRBV12-4 with TRBJ2-3, with 12 bases matching TRBD2. This CDR3 is built from 16 residues. The V and J ends lost 5 bases and 0 bases, in that order; junction bases with no gene match: 3. The DNA for the CDR3 is TGTGCCAGCAGTGAGGGGACTAGCGGGAGCACAGATACGCAGTATTTT. It translates to CASSEGTSGSTDTQYF.

This clonotype came up a few times. In DNA, the CDR3 is TGTGCCAGCAGCGTAACTCCGGGACAGGGGTATGAGCAGTTCTTC. Residues: CASSVTPGQGYEQFF. The genes are TRBV9 and TRBJ2-1, with 10 bases matching TRBD1. Trimming took 1 base from V and 8 from J; bases not matched to a gene: 6. CDR1 is SGDLS and CDR2 is YYNGEE in the germline V gene. CDR3 length: 15 amino acids.

This clonotype was seen many times. V usage is TRBV12-3 or TRBV12-4 and J usage is TRBJ2-3; TRBD2 might be the D (6 bases). This CDR3 contains 12 residues. V was shortened by 7 bases and J by 6 bases, with 11 bases between the two germline ends. The CDR3 bases are TGTGCCAGCATTTCAGGAGGGGATACGCAGTATTTT. It codes for CASISGGDTQYF.

The chain has TRBV7-2 and TRBJ2-1; a weak D match, TRBD2 (5 bases). Trimming shortened V by 0 bases and J by 3 bases, and 12 bases separated the two germline ends. Germline loops: CDR1 SGHTA, CDR2 FQGNSA. CDR3 length: 16 residues. CDR3 in amino acids: CASSLASRTLYNEQFF. DNA of the CDR3: TGTGCCAGCAGCTTAGCGTCCAGGACTCTCTACAATGAGCAGTTCTTC. Variable domain in full (rest from reference TRBV7-2 and TRBJ2-1): GAGVSQSPSNKVTEKGKDVELRCDPISGHTALYWYRQSLGQGLEFLIYFQGNSAPDKSGLPSDRFSAERTGGSVSTLTIQRTQQEDSAVYLCASSLASRTLYNEQFFGPGTRLTVL.

This chain uses TRBV6-1 with TRBJ2-1; D remains unclear. CDR1 and CDR2 (germline): MNHNS, SASEGT. The CDR3 consists of 14 residues. Trimming stripped 5 bases from V and 2 bases from J, with 10 bases between. The CDR3, as DNA: TGTGCCAGCAGTAGGACGGTTGCCTACAATGAGCAGTTCTTC. Encoded protein: CASSRTVAYNEQFF.

There are a few counts of this clonotype. The chain has TRBV7-6 and TRBJ2-2; D unresolved. Germline V gene lookup returns CDR1 SGHVS and CDR2 FNYEAQ. This CDR3 spans 14 amino acids. V was clipped by 1 base and J by 6 bases, with 9 bases between them. CDR3 nucleotides: TGTGCCAGCAGCTTAGGTGTGGCCTCCGGGGAGCTGTTTTTT. Its translation: CASSLGVASGELFF. The full variable domain, in which reference TRBV7-6 and TRBJ2-2 provide the parts outside the CDR3, is GAGVSQSPRYKVTKRGQDVALRCDPISGHVSLYWYRQALGQGPEFLTYFNYEAQQDKSGLPNDRFSAERPEGSISTLTIQRTEQRDSAMYRCASSLGVASGELFFGEGSRLTVL.

This chain uses TRBV28 with TRBJ1-2; 7 nucleotides line up with TRBD1. CDR1 is MDHEN and CDR2 is SYDVKM in the germline V gene. Losses at the gene ends were 5 bases for V and 2 bases for J; bases not matched to a gene: 8. This CDR3 is built from 15 residues. CDR3 DNA sequence: TGTGCCAGCAGTCCCCCACAGGGGCCCAACTATGGCTACACCTTC. This sequence encodes CASSPPQGPNYGYTF.

The V and J genes are TRBV15 and TRBJ2-4; 12 bases are a match to TRBD2. The CDR3 contains 16 residues. The trim removed 4 bases at V and 6 bases at J, leaving 7 bases unmatched. Germline V gene data show CDR1 as LNHNV and CDR2 as YYDKDF (reference sequence). CDR3 in amino acids: CATSIERGLAGNIQYF. As DNA, the CDR3 is TGTGCCACCAGCATAGAGCGGGGACTAGCGGGAAACATTCAGTACTTC.

This chain links TRBV6-1 with TRBJ1-6; TRBD1 agrees at 8 bases. With V trimmed by 0 bases and J by 9 bases, 4 bases remained unmatched. CDR1 MNHNS and CDR2 SASEGT come from the germline V gene. The CDR3 length is 15 residues. The CDR3, as DNA: TGTGCCAGCAGTGAAGCGGGGACAGGCAGTTCACCCCTCCACTTT. This sequence encodes CASSEAGTGSSPLHF.

This clonotype was seen repeatedly, ten times or more. The chain has TRBV10-3 and TRBJ2-7; D is unclear. This CDR3 has 12 amino acids. In germline, CDR1 is ENHRY, CDR2 SYGVKD. Trimming took off 6 bases at V and 4 bases at J, with 10 bases between the two ends. CDR3 in DNA: TGTGCCATCAGGGCGTCTAAATACGAGCAGTACTTC. It yields the protein CAIRASKYEQYF.

The rearrangement links TRBV14 to TRBJ1-2, with D hard to call. Germline-derived CDR1 and CDR2 are SGHDN and FVKESK. Trimming left V 3 bases short and J 2 bases short, with 7 bases between. There are 13 residues in the CDR3. The CDR3 DNA sequence: TGTGCCAGCAGCCAGTTGGGCAACTATGGCTACACCTTC. It yields the protein CASSQLGNYGYTF.

The CDR3: CASSWPSGAGEQYF. In DNA form, the CDR3 reads TGTGCCAGCAGCTGGCCATCAGGGGCCGGCGAGCAGTACTTC. The chain is built from TRBV5-5 and TRBJ2-7; TRBD1 might be the D (6 bases). The V gene lost 3 bases and the J gene lost 6 bases, with 16 bases spanning the gap. There are 14 residues in the CDR3. Germline loops: CDR1 SGHKS, CDR2 YYEKEE (reference sequence).

The chain has TRBV7-2 and TRBJ2-3; 8 nucleotides align to TRBD2. Germline V lookup: CDR1 SGHTA, CDR2 FQGNSA. CDR3 size: 15 residues. The ends lost 7 bases at V and 1 base at J; junction bases unmatched: 7. The CDR3: CASTQLAAGTDTQYF. The CDR3, as DNA: TGTGCCAGCACCCAACTAGCGGCTGGCACAGATACGCAGTATTTT.

This clonotype was counted between two and nine times. The rearrangement links TRBV6-1 to TRBJ2-2, with D perhaps matching TRBD2 (7 bases). The CDR3 length is 15 residues. Germline-derived CDR1 and CDR2 are MNHNS and SASEGT. V was pared by 6 bases and J by 4 bases, with 15 bases between. The DNA of the CDR3 is TGTGCCAGCAGAAGGGGGGGGCAAAGCACCGGGGAGCTGTTTTTT. Its translation is CASRRGGQSTGELFF.

V is TRBV19 and J is TRBJ2-7; D call uncertain. Germline CDR1 reads LNHDA; CDR2 reads SQIVND (reference sequence). V lost 4 bases and J 3 bases, leaving 10 bases between the germline ends. The CDR3 totals 13 residues. The CDR3 reads CASSNYMSYEQYF. CDR3 in DNA: TGTGCCAGTAGTAACTACATGAGCTACGAGCAGTACTTC.